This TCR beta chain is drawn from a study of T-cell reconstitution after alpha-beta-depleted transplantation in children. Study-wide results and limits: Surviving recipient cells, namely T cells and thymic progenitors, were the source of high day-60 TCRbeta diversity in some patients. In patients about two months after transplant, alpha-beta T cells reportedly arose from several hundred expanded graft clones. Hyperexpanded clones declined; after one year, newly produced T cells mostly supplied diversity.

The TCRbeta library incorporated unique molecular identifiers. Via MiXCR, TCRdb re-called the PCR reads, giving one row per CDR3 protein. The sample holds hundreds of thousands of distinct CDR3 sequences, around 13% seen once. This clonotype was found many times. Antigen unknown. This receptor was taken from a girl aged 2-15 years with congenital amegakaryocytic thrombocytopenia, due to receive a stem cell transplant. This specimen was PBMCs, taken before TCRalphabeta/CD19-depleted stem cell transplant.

The CDR3 DNA is TGTGCCAGCAGTACGGGAGGGCCTGAGACCCAGTACTTC. It specifies CASSTGGPETQYF. The chain is built from TRBV28 and TRBJ2-5; 8 nucleotides align to TRBD2. Germline V gene data show CDR1 as MDHEN and CDR2 as SYDVKM. The CDR3 loop spans 13 amino acids. After removal of 5 bases from V and 5 bases from J, the junction contained 4 bases not matched to a gene. Variable domain in full (rest from reference TRBV28 and TRBJ2-5): DVKVTQSSRYLVKRTGEKVFLECVQDMDHENMFWYRQDPGLGLRLIYFSYDVKMKEKGDIPEGYSVSREKKERFSLILESASTNQTSMYLCASSTGGPETQYFGPGTRLLVL.